This T cell receptor (beta chain) is from a study of cytomegalovirus exposure and HLA in healthy donors. Primers included in the PCR were 60 Vbeta and 13 Jbeta primers. How the authors handled the data: Tens of millions of unique TCR beta chains, roughly 11 million shared, were counted in a later analysis. Clones were read by immunoSEQ multiplex PCR, and TCRdb kept only the in-frame ones, dropping some. From that table come the V and J calls and clone size; the DNA was used to work out D and trimming. The sample comprises some 160,000 clones, roughly 77% of which are singletons, and roughly 2.1% rests with the top ten. The CDR3 runs 15 residues. The trim removed 2 bases at V and 1 base at J, leaving 5 bases unmatched. Germline-derived CDR1 and CDR2 are GTSNPN and SVGIG (reference sequence).

The source is a man aged 50 or older in good health and CMV-seropositive. Sequencing used PBMCs. This sequence joins TRBV30 and TRBJ2-1, with 7 bases aligning to TRBD1. In nucleotides, the CDR3 is TGTGCCTGGAGTCTAAGGGGGCTTTCCTACAATGAGCAGTTCTTC. Protein: CAWSLRGLSYNEQFF.